What follows describes a single T cell receptor (beta chain). Its antigen is unidentified. This sample stems from a study of neoadjuvant nivolumab and ipilimumab in lung cancer. General study results and limits: A small number of samples were TCR sequenced. Only two of four nivolumab-treated tumors gained richness and clonality by surgery.

The repertoire was sequenced with immunoSEQ multiplex PCR; TCRdb's copy has only in-frame clones and lacks some. The data show tens of thousands of clones, 80% to 95% seen once. Unmatched junction bases numbered 3, after V lost 7 bases and J lost 5 bases. The CDR3 loop spans 12 amino acids. The germline gives CDR1 WSHSY, CDR2 SAAADI. The sample here was peripheral blood, taken after neoadjuvant nivolumab, alone or with ipilimumab, at or shortly before surgery. The TCR was taken from an adult with non-small cell lung cancer. This rearrangement joins TRBV10-2 to TRBJ2-7; 9 bases agree with TRBD1. CDR3 in DNA: TGCGCCAGCACGGACAGGGGAAACGAGCAGTACTTC. Its protein is CASTDRGNEQYF.